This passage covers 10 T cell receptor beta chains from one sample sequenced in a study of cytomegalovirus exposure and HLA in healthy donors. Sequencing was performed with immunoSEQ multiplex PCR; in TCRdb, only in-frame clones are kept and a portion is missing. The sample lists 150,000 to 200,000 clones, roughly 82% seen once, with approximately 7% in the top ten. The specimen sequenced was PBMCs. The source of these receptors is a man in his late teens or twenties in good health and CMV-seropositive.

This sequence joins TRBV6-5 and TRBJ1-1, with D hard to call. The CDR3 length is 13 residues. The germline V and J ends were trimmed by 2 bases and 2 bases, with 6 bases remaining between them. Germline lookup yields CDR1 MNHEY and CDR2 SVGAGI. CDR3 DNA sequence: TGTGCCAGCAGTTACAACAGAAACACTGAAGCTTTCTTT. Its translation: CASSYNRNTEAFF.

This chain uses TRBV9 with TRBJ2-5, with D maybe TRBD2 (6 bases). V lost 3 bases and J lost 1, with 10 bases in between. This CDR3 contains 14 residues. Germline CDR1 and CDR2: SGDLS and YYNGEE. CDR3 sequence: CASSASSGQETQYF. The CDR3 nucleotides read TGTGCCAGCAGCGCGAGTAGCGGCCAAGAGACCCAGTACTTC.

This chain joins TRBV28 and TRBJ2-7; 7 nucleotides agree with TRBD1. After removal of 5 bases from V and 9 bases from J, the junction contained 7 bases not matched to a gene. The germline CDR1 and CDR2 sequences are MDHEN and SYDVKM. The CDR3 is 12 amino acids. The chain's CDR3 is CASSLTGMGQYF. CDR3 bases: TGTGCCAGCAGTCTGACAGGGATGGGGCAGTACTTC.

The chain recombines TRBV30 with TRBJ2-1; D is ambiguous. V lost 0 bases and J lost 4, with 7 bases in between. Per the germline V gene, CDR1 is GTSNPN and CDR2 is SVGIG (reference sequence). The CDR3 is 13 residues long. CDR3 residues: CAWSVSVYNEQFF. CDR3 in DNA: TGTGCCTGGAGTGTATCAGTTTACAATGAGCAGTTCTTC.

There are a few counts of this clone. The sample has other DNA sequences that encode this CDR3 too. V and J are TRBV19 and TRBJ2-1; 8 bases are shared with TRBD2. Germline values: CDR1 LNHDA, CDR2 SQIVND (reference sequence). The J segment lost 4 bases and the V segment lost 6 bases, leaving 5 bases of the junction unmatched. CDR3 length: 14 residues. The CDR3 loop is CASRGLGIYNEQFF. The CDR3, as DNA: TGTGCCAGTAGGGGACTAGGAATATACAATGAGCAGTTCTTC.

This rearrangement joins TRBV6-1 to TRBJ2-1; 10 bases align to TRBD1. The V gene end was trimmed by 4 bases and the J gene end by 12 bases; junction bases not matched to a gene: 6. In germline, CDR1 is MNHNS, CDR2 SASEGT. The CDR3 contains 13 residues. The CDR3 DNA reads TGTGCCAGCAGTGCACGACAGGGGGCCGGGCAGTTCTTC. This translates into CASSARQGAGQFF.

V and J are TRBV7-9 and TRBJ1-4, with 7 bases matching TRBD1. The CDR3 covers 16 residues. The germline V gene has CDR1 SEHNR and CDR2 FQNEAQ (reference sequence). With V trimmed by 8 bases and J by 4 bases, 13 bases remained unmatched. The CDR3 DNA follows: TGTGCCAGCCGTAAATCGGGGACAGCTGGTAATGAAAAACTGTTTTTT. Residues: CASRKSGTAGNEKLFF.

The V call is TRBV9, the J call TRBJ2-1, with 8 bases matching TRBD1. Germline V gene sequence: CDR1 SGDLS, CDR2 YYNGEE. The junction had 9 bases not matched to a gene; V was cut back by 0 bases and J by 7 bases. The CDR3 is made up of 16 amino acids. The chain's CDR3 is CASSVGGQGMRNEQFF. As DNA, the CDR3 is TGTGCCAGCAGCGTAGGAGGACAGGGAATGAGGAATGAGCAGTTCTTC.

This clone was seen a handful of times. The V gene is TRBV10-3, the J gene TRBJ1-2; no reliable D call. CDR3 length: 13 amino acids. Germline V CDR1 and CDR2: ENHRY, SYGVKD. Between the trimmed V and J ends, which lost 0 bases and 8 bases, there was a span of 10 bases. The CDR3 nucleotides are TGTGCCATCAGTGAGTCGGGTGGGAGAGGCTACACCTTC. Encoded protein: CAISESGGRGYTF.

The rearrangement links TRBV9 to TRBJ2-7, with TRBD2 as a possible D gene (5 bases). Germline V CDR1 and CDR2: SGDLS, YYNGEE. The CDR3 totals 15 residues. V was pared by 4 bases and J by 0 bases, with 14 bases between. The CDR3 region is CASSSSRGSSYEQYF. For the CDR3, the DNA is TGTGCCAGCAGCTCAAGCAGAGGGAGCTCCTACGAGCAGTACTTC.